This TCR beta chain was sequenced during a study of memory CD4+ T cells and cytomegalovirus serostatus. On the study more broadly: This sample comes from healthy Belgian adults, roughly nine CMV seropositive, under 25 seronegative.

Single viable CD3+CD4+CD8-CD45RO+ cells were sorted as the memory CD4+ T cells. CMV serostatus came from serum IgG against pp150, pp28, p38, p52. Positive selection with CD4 microbeads enriched total CD4+ T cells. Here immunoSEQ multiplex PCR was the method, and the copy in TCRdb shows in-frame clones only, minus some. The sample has about 61,000 clones, 75% to 90% seen once. Concerning this clone itself: The antigen is undetermined.

This CDR3 is 14 amino acids long. Germline CDR1 is SNHLY and CDR2 is FYNNEI. After removal of 6 bases from V and 4 bases from J, the junction contained 3 bases not matched to a gene. Findings and limits, study-wide: Of about 150 reported CMV TCRbeta sequences, under 80 were found in memory CD4+ repertoires.

The TCR sequence derives from an adult in good health and CMV-seronegative. Source material: memory CD4+ T cells from blood. V and J are TRBV2 and TRBJ2-7; 13 positions match TRBD2. CDR3 loop: CASSRTSGGYEQYF. CDR3 nucleotides: TGTGCCAGCAGCCGGACTAGCGGGGGATACGAGCAGTACTTC.